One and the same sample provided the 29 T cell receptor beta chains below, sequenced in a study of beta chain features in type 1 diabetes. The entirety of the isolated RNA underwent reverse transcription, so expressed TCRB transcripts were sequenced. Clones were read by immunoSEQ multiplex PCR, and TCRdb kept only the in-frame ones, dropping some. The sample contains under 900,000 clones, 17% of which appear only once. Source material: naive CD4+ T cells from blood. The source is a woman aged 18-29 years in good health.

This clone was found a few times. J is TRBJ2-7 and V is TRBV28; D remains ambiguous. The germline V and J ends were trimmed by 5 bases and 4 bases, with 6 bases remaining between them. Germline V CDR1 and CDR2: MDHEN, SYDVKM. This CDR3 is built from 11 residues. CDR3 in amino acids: CASSIFYEQYF. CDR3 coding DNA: TGTGCCAGCAGTATTTTTTACGAGCAGTACTTC. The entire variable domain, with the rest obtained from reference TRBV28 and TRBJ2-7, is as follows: DVKVTQSSRYLVKRTGEKVFLECVQDMDHENMFWYRQDPGLGLRLIYFSYDVKMKEKGDIPEGYSVSREKKERFSLILESASTNQTSMYLCASSIFYEQYFGPGTRLTVT.

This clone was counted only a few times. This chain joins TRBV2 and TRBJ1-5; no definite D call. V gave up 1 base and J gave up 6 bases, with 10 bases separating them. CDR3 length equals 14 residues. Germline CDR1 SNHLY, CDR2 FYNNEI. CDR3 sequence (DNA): TGTGCCAGCAGTGAAGGGCGTGGGCTTCAGCCCCAGCATTTT. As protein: CASSEGRGLQPQHF.

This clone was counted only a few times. CDR3 DNA sequence: TGCAGCGTAACACTAGGTTTGGATGAGCAGTTCTTC. This encodes CSVTLGLDEQFF. This chain connects TRBV29-1 to TRBJ2-1, with D perhaps matching TRBD2 (5 bases). Trimming stripped 6 bases from V and 8 bases from J, with 14 bases between. Germline V gives CDR1 SQVTM, CDR2 ANQGSEA. The CDR3 is 12 residues long.

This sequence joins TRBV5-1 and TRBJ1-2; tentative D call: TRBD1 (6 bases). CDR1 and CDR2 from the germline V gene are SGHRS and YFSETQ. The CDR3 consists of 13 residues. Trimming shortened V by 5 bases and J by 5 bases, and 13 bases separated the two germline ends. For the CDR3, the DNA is TGCGCCAGCAGACAAGGGGGTCAATATGGCTACACCTTC. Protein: CASRQGGQYGYTF.

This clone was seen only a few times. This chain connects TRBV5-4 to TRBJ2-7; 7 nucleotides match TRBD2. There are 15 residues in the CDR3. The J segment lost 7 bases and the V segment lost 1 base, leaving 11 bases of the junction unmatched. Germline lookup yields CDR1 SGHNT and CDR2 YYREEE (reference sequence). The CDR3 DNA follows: TGTGCCAGCAGCTTGATCGGGCTAGCGGACAAGGAGCAGTACTTC. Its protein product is CASSLIGLADKEQYF.

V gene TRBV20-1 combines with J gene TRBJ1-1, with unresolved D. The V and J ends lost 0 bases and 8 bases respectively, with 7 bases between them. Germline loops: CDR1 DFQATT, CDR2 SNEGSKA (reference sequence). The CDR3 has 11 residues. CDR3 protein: CSARDGPEAFF. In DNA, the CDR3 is TGCAGTGCTAGAGATGGTCCAGAAGCTTTCTTT.

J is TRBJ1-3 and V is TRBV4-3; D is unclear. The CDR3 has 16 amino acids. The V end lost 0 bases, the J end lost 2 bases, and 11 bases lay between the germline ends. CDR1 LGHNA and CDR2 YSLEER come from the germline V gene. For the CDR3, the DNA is TGCGCCAGCAGCCAAGATCGGGCAGATCCTGGAAACACCATATATTTT. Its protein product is CASSQDRADPGNTIYF.

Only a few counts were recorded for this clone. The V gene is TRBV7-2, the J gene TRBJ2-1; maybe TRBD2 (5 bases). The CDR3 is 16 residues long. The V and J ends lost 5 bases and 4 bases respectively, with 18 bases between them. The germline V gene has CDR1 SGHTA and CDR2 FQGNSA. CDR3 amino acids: CASSPRGGRLYNEQFF. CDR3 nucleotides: TGTGCCAGCAGCCCACGGGGTGGACGATTGTACAATGAGCAGTTCTTC.

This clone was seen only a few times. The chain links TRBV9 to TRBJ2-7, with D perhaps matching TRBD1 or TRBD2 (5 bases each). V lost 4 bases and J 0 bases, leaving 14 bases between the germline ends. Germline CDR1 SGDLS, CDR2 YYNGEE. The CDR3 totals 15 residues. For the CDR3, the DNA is TGTGCCAGCAGCTCCGGGGACCGGAACTCCTACGAGCAGTACTTC. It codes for CASSSGDRNSYEQYF.

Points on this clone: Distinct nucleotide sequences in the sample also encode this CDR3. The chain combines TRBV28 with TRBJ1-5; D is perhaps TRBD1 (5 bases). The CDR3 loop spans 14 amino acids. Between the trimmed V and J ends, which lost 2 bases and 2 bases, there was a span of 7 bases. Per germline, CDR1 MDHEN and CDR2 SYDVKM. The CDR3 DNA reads TGTGCCAGCAGTTTAACGACAGGCAATCAGCCCCAGCATTTT. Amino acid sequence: CASSLTTGNQPQHF.

The CDR3 DNA reads as TGTGCCAGCAGTTTATCTCTCGGTTGGCGTCAGCCCCAGCATTTT. It translates to CASSLSLGWRQPQHF. The gene calls are TRBV27 and TRBJ1-5; D is uncertain. V shed 0 bases and J shed 6 bases, with 12 bases lying between them. Looked up from germline, CDR1 is MNHEY and CDR2 is SMNVEV (reference sequence). The CDR3 is 15 amino acids.

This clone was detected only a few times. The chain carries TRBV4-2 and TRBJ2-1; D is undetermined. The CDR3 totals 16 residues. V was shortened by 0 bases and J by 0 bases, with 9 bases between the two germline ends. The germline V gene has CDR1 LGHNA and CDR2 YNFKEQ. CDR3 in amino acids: CASSQERANSYNEQFF. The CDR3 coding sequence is TGTGCCAGCAGCCAAGAACGAGCTAACTCCTACAATGAGCAGTTCTTC.

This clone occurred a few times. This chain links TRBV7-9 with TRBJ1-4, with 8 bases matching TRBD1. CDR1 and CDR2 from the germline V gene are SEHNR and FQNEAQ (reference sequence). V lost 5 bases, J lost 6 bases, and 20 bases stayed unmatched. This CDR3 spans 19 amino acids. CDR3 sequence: CASSGKTGTGPLSDEKLFF. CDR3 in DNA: TGTGCCAGCAGCGGTAAAACCGGGACAGGCCCCCTCTCGGATGAAAAACTGTTTTTT.

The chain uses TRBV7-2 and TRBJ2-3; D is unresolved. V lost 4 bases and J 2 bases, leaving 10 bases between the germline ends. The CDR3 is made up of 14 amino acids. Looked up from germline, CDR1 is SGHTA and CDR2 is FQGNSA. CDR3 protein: CASSSQLLTDTQYF. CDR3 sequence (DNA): TGTGCCAGCAGCTCTCAGCTACTCACAGATACGCAGTATTTT. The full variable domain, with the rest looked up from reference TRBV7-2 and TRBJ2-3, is GAGVSQSPSNKVTEKGKDVELRCDPISGHTALYWYRQSLGQGLEFLIYFQGNSAPDKSGLPSDRFSAERTGGSVSTLTIQRTQQEDSAVYLCASSSQLLTDTQYFGPGTRLTVL.

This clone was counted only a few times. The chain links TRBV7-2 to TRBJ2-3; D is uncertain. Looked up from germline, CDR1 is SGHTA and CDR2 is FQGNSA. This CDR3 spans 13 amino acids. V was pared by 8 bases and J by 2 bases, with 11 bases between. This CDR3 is CASVPRVTDTQYF. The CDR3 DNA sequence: TGTGCCAGCGTTCCTAGGGTCACAGATACGCAGTATTTT.

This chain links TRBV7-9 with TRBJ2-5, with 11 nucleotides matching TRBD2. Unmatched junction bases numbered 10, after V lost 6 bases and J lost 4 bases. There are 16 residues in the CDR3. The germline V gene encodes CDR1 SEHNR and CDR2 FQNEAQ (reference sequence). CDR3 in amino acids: CASSPTRLAGLETQYF. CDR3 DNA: TGTGCCAGCAGTCCTACCCGACTAGCGGGACTAGAGACCCAGTACTTC.

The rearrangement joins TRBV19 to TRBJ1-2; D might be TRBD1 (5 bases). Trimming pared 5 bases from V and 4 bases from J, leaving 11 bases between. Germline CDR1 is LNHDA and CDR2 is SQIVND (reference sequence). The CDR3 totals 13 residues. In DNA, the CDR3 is TGTGCCAGTAGTCCCGGGACGAGCTATGGCTACACCTTC. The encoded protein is CASSPGTSYGYTF.

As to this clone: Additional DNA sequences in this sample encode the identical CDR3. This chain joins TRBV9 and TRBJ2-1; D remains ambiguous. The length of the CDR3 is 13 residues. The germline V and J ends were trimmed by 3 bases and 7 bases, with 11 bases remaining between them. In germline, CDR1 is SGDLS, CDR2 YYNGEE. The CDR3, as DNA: TGTGCCAGCAGCGCCGGACCAGAAAATGAGCAGTTCTTC. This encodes CASSAGPENEQFF.

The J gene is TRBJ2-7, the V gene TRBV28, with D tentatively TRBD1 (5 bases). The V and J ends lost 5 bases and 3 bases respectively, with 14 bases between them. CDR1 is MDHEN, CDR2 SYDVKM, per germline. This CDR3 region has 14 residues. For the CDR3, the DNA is TGTGCCAGCAGTACCTCTGACAGATACTACGAGCAGTACTTC. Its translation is CASSTSDRYYEQYF. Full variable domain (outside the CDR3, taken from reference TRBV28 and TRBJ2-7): DVKVTQSSRYLVKRTGEKVFLECVQDMDHENMFWYRQDPGLGLRLIYFSYDVKMKEKGDIPEGYSVSREKKERFSLILESASTNQTSMYLCASSTSDRYYEQYFGPGTRLTVT.

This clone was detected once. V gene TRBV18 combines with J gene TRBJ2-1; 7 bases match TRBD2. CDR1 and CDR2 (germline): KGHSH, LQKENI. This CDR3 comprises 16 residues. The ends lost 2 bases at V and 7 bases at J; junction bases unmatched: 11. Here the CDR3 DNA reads TGTGCCAGCTCACCAGGGGGGGAGACGGGATTGAATGAGCAGTTCTTC. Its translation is CASSPGGETGLNEQFF. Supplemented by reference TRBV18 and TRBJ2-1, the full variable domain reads NAGVMQNPRHLVRRRGQEARLRCSPMKGHSHVYWYRQLPEEGLKFMVYLQKENIIDESGMPKERFSAEFPKEGPSILRIQQVVRGDSAAYFCASSPGGETGLNEQFFGPGTRLTVL.

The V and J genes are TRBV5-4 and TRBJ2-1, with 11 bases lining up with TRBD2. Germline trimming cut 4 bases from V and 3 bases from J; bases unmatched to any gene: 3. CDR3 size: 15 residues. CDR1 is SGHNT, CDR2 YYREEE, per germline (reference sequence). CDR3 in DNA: TGTGCCAGCAGCGTTACTAGCGGGGGCTACAATGAGCAGTTCTTC. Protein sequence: CASSVTSGGYNEQFF.

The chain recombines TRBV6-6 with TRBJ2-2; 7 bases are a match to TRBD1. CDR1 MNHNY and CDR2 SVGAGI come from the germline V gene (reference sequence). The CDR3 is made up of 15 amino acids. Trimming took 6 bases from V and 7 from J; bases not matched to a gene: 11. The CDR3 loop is CASRNAGGYDGELFF. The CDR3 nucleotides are TGTGCCAGCAGGAACGCAGGGGGATATGACGGGGAGCTGTTTTTT.

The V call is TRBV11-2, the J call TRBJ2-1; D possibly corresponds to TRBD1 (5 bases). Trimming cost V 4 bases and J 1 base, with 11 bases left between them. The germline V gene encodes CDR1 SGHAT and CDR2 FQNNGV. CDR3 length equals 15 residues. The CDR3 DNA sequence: TGTGCCAGCAGCTCGACAGTTGGGTCCTACAATGAGCAGTTCTTC. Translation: CASSSTVGSYNEQFF. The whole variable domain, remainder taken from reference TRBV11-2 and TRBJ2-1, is EAGVAQSPRYKIIEKRQSVAFWCNPISGHATLYWYQQILGQGPKLLIQFQNNGVVDDSQLPKDRFSAERLKGVDSTLKIQPAKLEDSAVYLCASSSTVGSYNEQFFGPGTRLTVL.

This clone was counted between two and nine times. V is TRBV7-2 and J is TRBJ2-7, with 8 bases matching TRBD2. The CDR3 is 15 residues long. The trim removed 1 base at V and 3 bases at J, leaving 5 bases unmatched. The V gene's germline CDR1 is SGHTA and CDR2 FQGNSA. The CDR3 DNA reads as TGTGCCAGCAGCTTAGTGTGGGCGGGGGGCTACGAGCAGTACTTC. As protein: CASSLVWAGGYEQYF.

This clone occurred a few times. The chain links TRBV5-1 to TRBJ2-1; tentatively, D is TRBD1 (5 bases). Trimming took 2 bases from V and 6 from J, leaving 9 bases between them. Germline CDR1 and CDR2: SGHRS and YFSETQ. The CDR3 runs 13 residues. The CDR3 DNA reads TGCGCCAGCAGCTTAGGGGCTTCCAATGAGCAGTTCTTC. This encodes CASSLGASNEQFF.

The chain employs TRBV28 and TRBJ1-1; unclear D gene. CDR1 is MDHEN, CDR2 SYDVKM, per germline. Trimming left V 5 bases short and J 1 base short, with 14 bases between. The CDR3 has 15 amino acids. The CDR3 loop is CASSPHSPGNTEAFF. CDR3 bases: TGTGCCAGCAGTCCCCACTCCCCCGGGAACACTGAAGCTTTCTTT.

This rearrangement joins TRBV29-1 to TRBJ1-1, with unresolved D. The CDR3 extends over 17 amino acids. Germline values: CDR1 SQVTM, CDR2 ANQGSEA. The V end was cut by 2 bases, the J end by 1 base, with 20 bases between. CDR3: CSVENRPGWASNTEAFF. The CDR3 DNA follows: TGCAGCGTTGAAAACCGGCCCGGGTGGGCCTCGAACACTGAAGCTTTCTTT.

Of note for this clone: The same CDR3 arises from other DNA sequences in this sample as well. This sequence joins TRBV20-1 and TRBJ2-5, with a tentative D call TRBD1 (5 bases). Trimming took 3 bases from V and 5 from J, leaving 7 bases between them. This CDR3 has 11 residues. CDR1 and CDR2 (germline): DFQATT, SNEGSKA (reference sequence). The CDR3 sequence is CSASRVETQYF. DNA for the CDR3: TGCAGTGCTAGCAGGGTGGAGACCCAGTACTTC.

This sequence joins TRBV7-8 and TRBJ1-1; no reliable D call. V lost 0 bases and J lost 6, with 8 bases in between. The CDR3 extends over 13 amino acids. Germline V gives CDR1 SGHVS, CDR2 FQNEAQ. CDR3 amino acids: CASSLAGFPEAFF. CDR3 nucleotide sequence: TGTGCCAGCAGCTTAGCAGGGTTCCCTGAAGCTTTCTTT.